This T cell receptor beta chain was found in a study of cytomegalovirus exposure and HLA in healthy donors. CDR3 length: 16 amino acids. V dropped 5 bases and J dropped 6; count of bases not matched to a gene: 11. The germline CDR1 and CDR2 sequences are SGHVS and FQNEAQ. Though probably carrying unrecorded immune exposures, donors were nominally healthy at sampling. As concerns this clone: Its antigen is unidentified.

Findings and caveats of the study: By HLA locus, TCR association rates varied in a later analysis, with DRB1 showing the most and HLA-C the fewest. Usually a TCR sequence was rare, but some public TCRs were found in many donors.

The PCR ran on 60 Vbeta and 13 Jbeta primers. Profiling relied on immunoSEQ multiplex PCR, and the TCRdb table lists in-frame clones only, not all of them. This table holds 100,000 to 150,000 clones. The TCR sequence derives from a woman aged 40 to 49 in good health and CMV-seronegative. The sample taken for sequencing was PBMCs. The chain has TRBV7-8 and TRBJ2-2, with 8 bases aligning to TRBD2. CDR3 sequence: CASSPSRGGRSGELFF. The DNA for the CDR3 is TGTGCCAGCAGCCCTAGCCGGGGGGGGCGTTCCGGGGAGCTGTTTTTT. Full variable domain (missing parts from reference TRBV7-8 and TRBJ2-2): GAGVSQSPRYKVAKRGQDVALRCDPISGHVSLFWYQQALGQGPEFLTYFQNEAQLDKSGLPSDRFFAERPEGSVSTLKIQRTQQEDSAVYLCASSPSRGGRSGELFFGEGSRLTVL.